This T cell receptor beta chain is from a study of vaccination and CD4 T cells after COVID-19 (dated by TCRdb to 2022 to 2024). In terms of the full investigation: Every convalescent patient had a positive nasal swab PCR test for SARS-CoV-2, with mild disease in 9 or 10 patients and severe disease in one. In the convalescent cohort there were six males and four females, among whom were two Hispanic individuals, seven Caucasians, two Asians and one multiracial person. Control cultures received a CEFX viral epitope pool as the positive control, an HIV-1 Nef peptide pool as the negative control, or no peptide. Each participant got two doses of either the Pfizer-BioNTech BNT162b2 vaccine (n=8) or the Moderna mRNA-1273 vaccine (n=2). Post-COVID blood samples from convalescent patients were collected a median of approximately 93 days after diagnosis, with a range of roughly 35 to 161 days. The spike-specific CD4+ TCR repertoire was compared before and after mRNA vaccination in approximately ten COVID-19 convalescent patients and a few infection-naive healthy vaccine recipients. Post-vaccine blood samples were obtained a median of about 72 days after the second vaccine dose, with a range of about 12 to 241 days. The cultures were stimulated with overlapping spike peptide pools from SARS-CoV-2 and from the common cold coronaviruses HCoV-NL63, HCoV-OC43 and HCoV-229E.

Receptor amplification or capture employed PCR. DNA from cultured CD4+ T cells was subjected to TCR sequencing with the Oncomine TCR Beta short-read assay at the Johns Hopkins FTIC core. Genomic DNA was extracted from the cultured CD4+ T cells with the QIAamp micro DNA kit. Oncomine TCR Beta libraries from cultured CD4+ T cells were pooled using unique dual indexes and sequenced on an Illumina iSeq 100. Under the source paper's analysis protocol: Non-productive sequences were filtered out, and CDR3s that did not start with C, did not end with F or W, or were shorter than 7 amino acids were discarded. Antigen-specific clonotypes were identified with the MANAFEST web application by comparing peptide-stimulated wells with reference and other culture wells. An FDR below 0.05, an odds ratio above 5, and a productive frequency above 0.1% in at least two of three replicate wells were required for clones to be considered positive. Cross-reactive clonotypes were defined as significantly expanded in both SARS-CoV-2 spike wells and at least one common cold coronavirus spike condition. Levenshtein distances (stringdist) and unrooted phylogenetic trees (ape) in R version 3.6.1 were used to assess CDR3 homology. TCRdb cleaned the public reads at Q25 with fastp, built clones with MiXCR and kept in-frame beta chains. CDR3 protein sequences are deduplicated, and each keeps its most common genes and DNA. TCRdb, not the authors, supplied the V and J calls. Across this sample there are 10,000 to 13,000 distinct CDR3 sequences, with more than 50% seen only once. The ten largest clones add up to 9.6% of the sample.

Worth noting for this clonotype: Its antigen is not yet known. No much larger clonotype is one base removed from it; base qualities were not supplied.

In the paper's terms, the treatment or condition label means: roughly 11-day PBMC culture with coronavirus spike peptide pools or control peptides (ViraFEST assay). The ViraFEST assay was used in the study, in which antigen-specific T cells were expanded with peptide pools and expanded clonotypes were subsequently identified by TCR sequencing. The convalescent patients' positive SARS-CoV-2 PCR tests fell between March and December 2020, which was before the Alpha, Beta and Delta variants emerged in the United States. Each well held approximately 2 million PBMCs cultured in IMDM containing about 5% human AB serum and about 10 IU/ml IL-2, with roughly 9.2 ug/ml peptide pools added. Half of the culture medium was replaced with fresh IL-2-containing medium on days 3 and 7. After 10 days of culture, CD4+ T cells were isolated by negative selection with the EasySep CD4+ T cell isolation kit. Ficoll-Paque Plus gradient centrifugation was used to isolate PBMCs from whole blood, and the isolated PBMCs were then either used fresh or cryopreserved at -140C. Culture conditions were generally each tested in triplicate wells.

Here is what the overall study found, with its caveats: Nearly all vaccine-specific clones in convalescent patients (304 of 307) were mono-reactive for SARS-CoV-2 spike rather than cross-reactive with common cold coronaviruses. Although the median number of SARS-CoV-2-reactive clonotypes went up from roughly 22 after infection to around 39 after vaccination, the increase was not significant. Relatively few convalescent patients were included in the study, and early timepoints after natural infection were not analyzed. Among convalescent patients, a median roughly 84% of the SARS-CoV-2-reactive clones seen after vaccination appeared only after vaccination, which suggests priming specific to the vaccine.

Inclusive of the bounding cysteine and phenylalanine, the CDR3 is 17 residues long. Solely the CDR3 DNA is kept, with 51 bases framed from the first base. Trimming at the junction amounts to 0 bases on V and 0 bases on J, and the germline ends lie 12 bases apart. Reading the germline V gene (reference sequence) gives CDR1 LNHNV and CDR2 YYDKDF. The V gene is TRBV15 and the J gene is TRBJ2-1, with the D gene too uncertain to name. The TCR comes from a human donor who had recovered from COVID-19. The sample was CD4+ T cells from blood, cultured in vitro. The CDR3: CATSRDPAIRSYNEQFF. The DNA reads as follows: TGTGCCACCAGCAGAGATCCAGCGATTCGCTCCTACAATGAGCAGTTCTTC.